These 32 T cell receptor beta chains were all obtained from the same sample, sequenced in a study of cytomegalovirus exposure and HLA in healthy donors. The PCR employed 60 Vbeta primers together with 13 Jbeta primers. Some clones are missing from TCRdb's copy, which holds only in-frame ones; the method was immunoSEQ multiplex PCR. The data show around 94,000 clones, around 63% seen once. Material: PBMCs. The receptors come from a human donor in good health.

The rearrangement uses TRBV10-3 and TRBJ2-1; TRBD2 matches at 11 bases. CDR1 and CDR2 (germline): ENHRY, SYGVKD. The CDR3 has 14 residues. The V segment lost 6 bases and the J segment 4 bases; nucleotides outside the gene matches: 2. CDR3 sequence: CAISGTSGYNEQFF. The DNA for the CDR3 is TGTGCCATCAGCGGGACTAGCGGTTACAATGAGCAGTTCTTC.

This chain uses TRBV5-6 with TRBJ2-1; weak D call: TRBD2 (5 bases). The length of the CDR3 is 13 residues. Germline CDR1 reads SGHDT; CDR2 reads YYEEEE. Trimming took 5 bases from V and 4 from J, leaving 10 bases between them. The CDR3 loop reads CASRSRGYNEQFF. The CDR3 DNA reads TGTGCCAGCAGATCCCGGGGTTACAATGAGCAGTTCTTC.

This chain uses TRBV6-6 with TRBJ2-7; D is unclear. CDR1 is MNHNY and CDR2 is SVGAGI in the germline V gene (reference sequence). The V gene lost 6 bases and the J gene lost 6 bases, with 9 bases spanning the gap. There are 11 residues in the CDR3. The CDR3 bases are TGTGCCAGCAGCCCAGGCCTCGAGCAGTACTTC. Translation gives CASSPGLEQYF.

The sample holds a few counts of this clone. The chain uses TRBV27 and TRBJ1-2; no reliable D call. Germline CDR1 is MNHEY and CDR2 is SMNVEV (reference sequence). The CDR3 extends over 14 amino acids. The V end was cut by 5 bases, the J end by 1 base, with 11 bases between. CDR3 sequence: CASSPLRHNYGYTF. In nucleotides, the CDR3 is TGTGCCAGCAGTCCCTTACGACATAACTATGGCTACACCTTC.

In this sample, this clone turned up a few times. This chain uses TRBV7-2 with TRBJ2-7; D gene uncertain. Germline assignment: CDR1 SGHTA and CDR2 FQGNSA. The CDR3 has 12 residues. V lost 5 bases and J lost 5, with 10 bases in between. CDR3 sequence: CASSLNTNEQYF. CDR3 in DNA: TGTGCCAGCAGCCTAAACACTAACGAGCAGTACTTC. Full variable domain (remainder filled in from reference TRBV7-2 and TRBJ2-7): GAGVSQSPSNKVTEKGKDVELRCDPISGHTALYWYRQSLGQGLEFLIYFQGNSAPDKSGLPSDRFSAERTGGSVSTLTIQRTQQEDSAVYLCASSLNTNEQYFGPGTRLTVT.

This clone was counted only a few times. The gene calls are TRBV19 and TRBJ2-1; TRBD2 agrees at 11 bases. CDR1 LNHDA and CDR2 SQIVND come from the germline V gene (reference sequence). The CDR3 spans 15 residues. Trimming removed 3 bases from V and 10 bases from J; junction bases left unmatched: 8. CDR3 residues: CASSITSGSPSEQFF. CDR3 bases: TGTGCCAGTAGTATCACTAGCGGGAGCCCTAGCGAGCAGTTCTTC.

This clone was observed a handful of times. The chain combines TRBV11-2 with TRBJ2-5; D is ambiguous. This CDR3 is built from 11 residues. Germline V gene lookup returns CDR1 SGHAT and CDR2 FQNNGV. V dropped 5 bases and J dropped 2 bases, with 3 bases sitting between them. The CDR3 DNA sequence: TGTGCCAGCAGCCCTCAAGAGACCCAGTACTTC. It translates to CASSPQETQYF.

The chain combines TRBV5-4 with TRBJ2-7; 9 positions agree with TRBD1. The CDR3 covers 15 residues. Per germline, CDR1 SGHNT and CDR2 YYREEE (reference sequence). The V and J ends lost 5 bases and 5 bases, in that order; junction bases with no gene match: 11. The CDR3 sequence: CASSRDRVAFDEQYF. The CDR3 DNA is TGTGCCAGCAGTCGGGACAGGGTGGCCTTCGACGAGCAGTACTTC.

The genes are TRBV28 and TRBJ2-5; a weak D match, TRBD2 (6 bases). Trimming left V 4 bases short and J 2 bases short, with 11 bases between. The length of the CDR3 is 14 residues. CDR1 is MDHEN, CDR2 SYDVKM, per germline. The CDR3 DNA is TGTGCCAGCAGTTATTTTGCGGGACAAGAGACCCAGTACTTC. It codes for CASSYFAGQETQYF.

The chain uses TRBV7-9 and TRBJ2-1, with 13 bases aligning to TRBD2. This CDR3 has 16 residues. From germline, CDR1 is SEHNR and CDR2 FQNEAQ (reference sequence). The V gene end was trimmed by 3 bases and the J gene end by 7 bases; junction bases not matched to a gene: 6. The CDR3 DNA reads as TGTGCCAGCAGCTTCGGACTAGCGGGAGAGAGTAATGAGCAGTTCTTC. Translating gives CASSFGLAGESNEQFF. The variable domain in full, completed from reference TRBV7-9 and TRBJ2-1, reads DTGVSQNPRHKITKRGQNVTFRCDPISEHNRLYWYRQTLGQGPEFLTYFQNEAQLEKSRLLSDRFSAERPKGSFSTLEIQRTEQGDSAMYLCASSFGLAGESNEQFFGPGTRLTVL.

The chain carries TRBV25-1 and TRBJ2-2, with D hard to call. V was shortened by 3 bases and J by 5 bases, with 4 bases between the two germline ends. There are 12 residues in the CDR3. Germline V CDR1 and CDR2: MGHDK, SYGVNS. The CDR3 loop reads CASSDRTGELFF. The CDR3, as DNA: TGTGCCAGCAGTGACCGTACCGGGGAGCTGTTTTTT.

This clone was recorded a few times. The V gene is TRBV27, the J gene TRBJ2-3; 8 bases line up with TRBD2. Germline values: CDR1 MNHEY, CDR2 SMNVEV (reference sequence). V lost 8 bases, J lost 1 base, and 2 bases stayed unmatched. This CDR3 comprises 13 residues. CDR3 nucleotides: TGTGCCAGCGCGGGACTAGGCACAGATACGCAGTATTTT. This translates into CASAGLGTDTQYF.

V and J are TRBV28 and TRBJ2-5; 11 bases match TRBD2. Trimming cost V 10 bases and J 0 bases; bases outside gene matches: 7. This CDR3 comprises 15 residues. CDR1 MDHEN and CDR2 SYDVKM come from the germline V gene. CDR3 nucleotide sequence: TGTGCCACCGAAACTAGCGGGAGTCACCAAGAGACCCAGTACTTC. Translating it yields CATETSGSHQETQYF.

This chain connects TRBV5-4 to TRBJ2-2, with D possibly matching TRBD1 (6 bases). The CDR3 loop spans 14 amino acids. Germline V CDR1 and CDR2: SGHNT, YYREEE (reference sequence). V lost 0 bases and J 4 bases, leaving 7 bases between the germline ends. In nucleotides, the CDR3 is TGTGCCAGCAGCTTGGAGGGGGTCACCGGGGAGCTGTTTTTT. It translates to CASSLEGVTGELFF.

The sample holds a few counts of this clone. The V gene is TRBV27, the J gene TRBJ2-7, with D unclear. V shed 2 bases and J shed 0 bases, with 8 bases lying between them. This CDR3 is built from 14 residues. Germline V gene lookup returns CDR1 MNHEY and CDR2 SMNVEV (reference sequence). CDR3 nucleotide sequence: TGTGCCAGCAGTTTACGACTCCGCTCCTACGAGCAGTACTTC. Protein sequence: CASSLRLRSYEQYF.

The chain is built from TRBV5-8 and TRBJ2-1; 9 bases line up with TRBD1. Germline V gene sequence: CDR1 SGHTS, CDR2 YDEGEE. Germline trimming cut 3 bases from V and 4 bases from J; bases unmatched to any gene: 8. CDR3 size: 16 residues. The CDR3 is CASSSGTGSKYNEQFF. The CDR3 DNA follows: TGTGCCAGCAGCTCCGGGACAGGGTCGAAGTACAATGAGCAGTTCTTC.

V gene TRBV18 combines with J gene TRBJ2-7, with D possibly matching TRBD1 (6 bases). The CDR3 consists of 15 residues. Germline V gene lookup returns CDR1 KGHSH and CDR2 LQKENI. With 3 bases removed from V and 4 bases from J, the gap between germline ends came to 16 bases. CDR3 in DNA: TGTGCCAGCTCACCGGATTGGGACACGGAGTACGAGCAGTACTTC. Residues: CASSPDWDTEYEQYF.

The chain has TRBV28 and TRBJ2-7, with 9 bases identical to TRBD1. The CDR3 has 14 residues. Germline-derived CDR1 and CDR2 are MDHEN and SYDVKM. V dropped 3 bases and J dropped 7; count of bases not matched to a gene: 7. The CDR3 nucleotides read TGTGCCAGCAGTTTGTCCCCCGGGACAGGGGAGCAGTACTTC. It codes for CASSLSPGTGEQYF.

This chain uses TRBV5-1 with TRBJ2-7, with 9 bases that match TRBD2. CDR3 length: 16 residues. Germline trimming cut 0 bases from V and 6 bases from J; bases unmatched to any gene: 10. The germline V gene has CDR1 SGHRS and CDR2 YFSETQ. In DNA, the CDR3 is TGCGCCAGCAGCTTGGCCGAGCTAGCGGGAACGGGCGAGCAGTACTTC. Residues: CASSLAELAGTGEQYF.

CDR3 coding DNA: TGCGCCAGCAGCCCGACAGGGGATAGCAATCAGCCCCAGCATTTT. As protein: CASSPTGDSNQPQHF. The chain combines TRBV5-1 with TRBJ1-5; 8 bases agree with TRBD1. CDR1 and CDR2 (germline): SGHRS, YFSETQ. Germline trimming cut 4 bases from V and 0 bases from J; bases unmatched to any gene: 3. The CDR3 loop spans 15 amino acids. Using reference TRBV5-1 and TRBJ1-5 for the parts outside the CDR3, the full variable domain is KAGVTQTPRYLIKTRGQQVTLSCSPISGHRSVSWYQQTPGQGLQFLFEYFSETQRNKGNFPGRFSGRQFSNSRSEMNVSTLELGDSALYLCASSPTGDSNQPQHFGDGTRLSIL.

The V gene is TRBV28, the J gene TRBJ2-2; a weak D match, TRBD2 (5 bases). The germline CDR1 and CDR2 sequences are MDHEN and SYDVKM. CDR3 size: 17 residues. The germline V and J ends were trimmed by 5 bases and 0 bases, with 16 bases remaining between them. The CDR3 sequence: CASSPPGILANTGELFF. CDR3 bases: TGTGCCAGCAGTCCCCCGGGGATCCTCGCGAACACCGGGGAGCTGTTTTTT.

The chain uses TRBV4-1 and TRBJ2-7; 7 positions match TRBD1. The V gene end was trimmed by 0 bases and the J gene end by 3 bases; junction bases not matched to a gene: 8. The CDR3 runs to 16 residues. In germline, CDR1 is MGHRA, CDR2 YSYEKL. The CDR3 region has the DNA TGCGCCAGCAGCCAAGACCTCAGGGCAGGGGGCTACGAGCAGTACTTC. It encodes CASSQDLRAGGYEQYF.

The rearrangement joins TRBV7-2 to TRBJ2-1; TRBD1 aligns across 10 bases. CDR1 is SGHTA, CDR2 FQGNSA, per germline. This CDR3 contains 16 residues. J was trimmed by 3 bases and V by 3 bases; bases with no gene match: 5. The CDR3 is CASSFLTGGYYNEQFF. The CDR3 bases are TGTGCCAGCAGCTTCCTGACAGGGGGCTACTACAATGAGCAGTTCTTC.

This chain joins TRBV7-9 and TRBJ2-1; TRBD2 matches 8 bases. Germline V gives CDR1 SEHNR, CDR2 FQNEAQ (reference sequence). CDR3 length: 15 residues. With V trimmed by 5 bases and J by 8 bases, 11 bases remained unmatched. The CDR3 sequence is CASSKLAELRDEQFF. CDR3 DNA sequence: TGTGCCAGCAGCAAACTAGCGGAACTAAGGGATGAGCAGTTCTTC.

The V call is TRBV25-1, the J call TRBJ2-7; 7 bases agree with TRBD1. CDR3 size: 12 residues. After removal of 8 bases from V and 3 bases from J, the junction contained 4 bases not matched to a gene. From germline, CDR1 is MGHDK and CDR2 SYGVNS. The CDR3, as DNA: TGTGCCAGCGGAGACAGGGTCTACGAGCAGTACTTC. It is translated as CASGDRVYEQYF.

This clone turned up a few times. This chain joins TRBV10-3 and TRBJ2-4; 7 bases are shared with TRBD1. Germline assignment: CDR1 ENHRY and CDR2 SYGVKD. V was clipped by 3 bases and J by 4 bases; unmatched bases: 0. The CDR3 consists of 13 residues. DNA of the CDR3: TGTGCCATCAGTGACAGGGGGAAAAACATTCAGTACTTC. Amino acids: CAISDRGKNIQYF.

The genes are TRBV28 and TRBJ2-5, with 8 bases that match TRBD1. The DNA matches TRBJ2-7 better at its end, which makes the J call doubtful. The germline V gene encodes CDR1 MDHEN and CDR2 SYDVKM. The CDR3 is made up of 13 amino acids. The CDR3 DNA reads TGTGCCAGCACGGACAGGGAAGGGGACGAGCAGTACTTC. Translation: CASTDREGDEQYF.

The chain is built from TRBV6-1 and TRBJ2-2; 9 bases match TRBD2. Looked up from germline, CDR1 is MNHNS and CDR2 is SASEGT. The length of the CDR3 is 17 residues. Trimming at V came to 2 bases and at J to 4 bases, leaving 8 bases not matched to a gene. Here the CDR3 reads CASSENWLAGTTGELFF. CDR3 DNA sequence: TGTGCCAGCAGTGAAAATTGGCTAGCGGGAACCACCGGGGAGCTGTTTTTT.

The rearrangement joins TRBV18 to TRBJ2-3, with 7 bases that match TRBD2. Germline assignment: CDR1 KGHSH and CDR2 LQKENI. Losses at the gene ends were 0 bases for V and 0 bases for J; bases not matched to a gene: 9. This CDR3 comprises 18 residues. The CDR3 is CASSPPNSGLRSTDTQYF. The CDR3 DNA follows: TGTGCCAGCTCACCACCCAATTCGGGACTAAGAAGCACAGATACGCAGTATTTT.

The rearrangement uses TRBV6-6 and TRBJ1-4; 10 bases agree with TRBD1. This CDR3 has 13 residues. The V gene end was trimmed by 6 bases and the J gene end by 8 bases; junction bases not matched to a gene: 3. The germline CDR1 and CDR2 sequences are MNHNY and SVGAGI (reference sequence). DNA for the CDR3: TGTGCCAGCAGGCGGACAGGGGGGGAAAAACTGTTTTTT. Residues: CASRRTGGEKLFF.

This rearrangement joins TRBV18 to TRBJ1-1; the match to TRBD1 covers 8 bases. J gave up 1 base and V 5 bases, and 3 bases lay outside the gene matches. CDR3 size: 14 residues. Germline V gene lookup returns CDR1 KGHSH and CDR2 LQKENI. The CDR3: CASSSGQGNTEAFF. The CDR3 region has the DNA TGTGCCAGCTCAAGTGGACAGGGGAACACTGAAGCTTTCTTT.

This clone was seen a few times. The rearrangement uses TRBV5-4 and TRBJ2-3, with TRBD2 matching 12 bases. This CDR3 has 16 amino acids. Germline values: CDR1 SGHNT, CDR2 YYREEE (reference sequence). The V segment lost 1 base and the J segment 1 base; nucleotides outside the gene matches: 1. CDR3 nucleotides: TGTGCCAGCAGCTTGCTAGCGGGAGGGCGCACAGATACGCAGTATTTT. It translates to CASSLLAGGRTDTQYF.